This T cell receptor (beta chain) was found in a study of CD8 T cells in ankylosing spondylitis. Study-wide points: Some of the motif variants had earlier been found in reactive arthritis patients' fluid and blood. Characteristic of ankylosing spondylitis blood, it appeared, was a TCR beta motif comprising eight highly homologous variants. Peripheral blood samples showed relatively rare disease-linked clones, and these clones were CD8+. Reported data indicate significant enrichment of disease-linked clones within matched ankylosing spondylitis synovial fluid.

Note on this clonotype: What it binds is not known.

Germline V CDR1 and CDR2: SGHVS, FQNEAQ. The ends lost 5 bases at V and 10 bases at J; junction bases unmatched: 12. The CDR3 contains 15 residues. Scientists made TCR beta libraries using quantitative 5'-RACE with molecular barcodes. TCRdb re-derived calls from the 5' RACE reads in MiXCR, one entry per CDR3 protein. The sample records about 440,000 distinct CDR3 sequences, 17% being singletons. The receptor's source is a male donor with ankylosing spondylitis. The chain carries TRBV7-8 and TRBJ2-1; TRBD2 matches 9 bases. Material for sequencing was blood, either unsorted or a sorted T cell fraction (not recorded which). CDR3 region: CASSLSGGSPGEQFF. CDR3 in DNA: TGTGCCAGCAGCCTTAGCGGGGGATCCCCGGGGGAGCAGTTCTTC.